This T cell receptor beta chain was identified during a study of beta chain features in type 1 diabetes. Across the whole study: The patients were much like the healthy donors in age, gender and cell yields. Overall study results and limits: There was a possibility that cDNA sequencing over-represented cells with high TCR expression. TCRB CDR3 length was moderately but significantly reduced in all four CD4+ subsets of Type 1 diabetes patients.

Isolated RNA was reverse transcribed in full, so expressed TCRB transcripts were sequenced. Method: immunoSEQ multiplex PCR; TCRdb's copy keeps in-frame clones and lacks some. The data show about 370,000 clones, with 8% to 10% seen just once and over 0.45% held by the top ten. Post-sort purity exceeded 95% for all sorted populations. Trimming left V 5 bases short and J 1 base short, with 8 bases between. CDR3 size: 13 residues. Germline CDR1 reads SGHDN; CDR2 reads FVKESK. This clone came up a few times. Its specificity is not known. The sequencing sample was made of central memory CD4+ T cells from blood. This clonotype originated in a man aged 25 to 40 with type 1 diabetes. The J gene is TRBJ1-1, the V gene TRBV14; weak D call: TRBD1 (5 bases). The CDR3 DNA follows: TGTGCCAGCAGCTCTCAGGGGAACACTGAAGCTTTCTTT. It codes for CASSSQGNTEAFF.